A selection of T cell receptor beta chains follows, all from one sample in a study of Graves' ophthalmopathy and Graves' hyperthyroidism. TCRdb re-analysed the multiplex PCR reads in MiXCR, keeping a single row per CDR3 protein. The sample contains about 420,000 distinct CDR3 sequences, roughly 20% of which appear only once. The sequenced sample was peripheral blood. The receptors were sampled from a woman aged 18-30 years with stable Graves' hyperthyroidism. Both conserved end residues are part of each CDR3. A D gene is named only where the DNA matches it firmly. Size is stated for part of the rows, as once, few or many counts, or as a class when the clone is expanded.

D	V	J	size	CDR3	DNA
-	TRBV7-3	TRBJ1-1	many	CASSLEGLTEAFF	TGTGCCAGCAGCTTGGAGGGGCTGACTGAAGCTTTCTTT
-	TRBV7-8	TRBJ2-3	many	CASSAGRSTDTQYF	TGTGCCAGCAGCGCCGGGCGCAGCACAGATACGCAGTATTTT
TRBD2	TRBV7-3	TRBJ2-7	many	CASSPAGSTSGSNEQYF	TGTGCCAGCAGCCCCGCCGGGTCGACTAGCGGGAGTAACGAGCAGTACTTC
-	TRBV9	TRBJ2-7	many	CASSVAGTATYEQYF	TGTGCCAGCAGCGTGGCGGGGACGGCGACCTACGAGCAGTACTTC
TRBD1	TRBV6-1	TRBJ2-7	many	CASSEYGTVDSYEQYF	TGTGCCAGCAGTGAATACGGGACAGTTGATTCCTACGAGCAGTACTTC
-	TRBV20-1	TRBJ2-7	many	CSAARDGSYEQYF	TGCAGTGCTGCGCGCGACGGATCCTACGAGCAGTACTTC
TRBD1	TRBV5-1	TRBJ1-1	-	CASSSPGQGSTEDFF	TGCGCCAGCAGTTCCCCGGGACAGGGGTCCACTGAAGATTTCTTT
-	TRBV29-1	TRBJ2-7	many	CSVLVGSTYEQYF	TGCAGCGTTCTGGTTGGCAGTACCTACGAGCAGTACTTC
-	TRBV27	TRBJ2-7	many	CASSFRSPRQFSYEQYF	TGTGCCAGCAGTTTTCGTAGTCCCCGACAATTTTCCTACGAGCAGTACTTC
-	TRBV6-5	TRBJ2-5	-	CASSYRPIQETQYF	TGTGCCAGCAGTTACAGACCTATCCAAGAGACCCAGTACTTC
TRBD2	TRBV20-1	TRBJ2-5	-	CSARSGSPGRWGTQYF	TGCAGTGCTAGAAGCGGGAGCCCCGGGAGGTGGGGGACCCAGTACTTC
TRBD1	TRBV6-5	TRBJ2-7	many	CASSRDRALHEQYF	TGTGCCAGCTCCCGGGACAGGGCCCTCCACGAGCAGTACTTC
-	TRBV12-5	TRBJ1-3	-	CASGSQPSGNTIYF	TGTGCTAGTGGTTCCCAACCCTCTGGAAACACCATATATTTT
-	TRBV20-1	TRBJ1-1	many	CSASSPREAFF	TGCAGTGCTAGTTCGCCTAGGGAAGCTTTCTTT
-	TRBV7-3	TRBJ1-1	-	CASSFLGSTEAFF	TGTGCCAGCAGCTTTCTCGGGAGCACTGAAGCTTTCTTT
-	TRBV7-6	TRBJ2-7	many	CASSLDVGGAYEQYF	TGTGCCAGCAGCTTAGATGTGGGAGGTGCCTACGAGCAGTACTTC
TRBD1	TRBV24-1	TRBJ2-2	many	CATGTGNTGELFF	TGTGCCACAGGGACAGGGAACACCGGGGAGCTGTTTTTT
-	TRBV30	TRBJ1-5	many	CAWSVSGGNQPQHF	TGTGCCTGGAGTGTATCGGGGGGAAATCAGCCCCAGCATTTT
-	TRBV6-1	TRBJ2-5	few	CATHTEVGAGDQYF	TGTGCCACCCACACTGAGGTTGGAGCTGGGGACCAGTACTTC